This T cell receptor (beta chain) was identified in a study of T cell changes during pregnancy in multiple sclerosis. The data were produced by immunoSEQ multiplex PCR, yet TCRdb's version contains in-frame clones alone and is incomplete. The data hold about 38,000 clones, with about 92% observed a single time. V was clipped by 4 bases and J by 7 bases, with 14 bases between them. This CDR3 spans 15 amino acids. Germline CDR1 MGHRA, CDR2 YSYEKL. This rearrangement joins TRBV4-1 to TRBJ1-6; tentatively, D is TRBD1 (6 bases). This clonotype originated in a female donor with multiple sclerosis, enrolled in a pregnancy study. The material was CD8+ T cells from peripheral blood mononuclear cells, obtained in the third trimester of pregnancy. The CDR3 here is CASSPRQAPNSPLHF. The CDR3, as DNA: TGCGCCAGCAGCCCAAGACAGGCCCCGAATTCACCCCTCCACTTT.